Listed here are 10 T cell receptor beta chains from one sample, sequenced in a study of T cells in Graves' hyperthyroidism and ophthalmopathy. Amplification targeted TCR beta CDR3 regions from RNA transcripts. An initial round of RT-PCR targeting the TCR CDR3 relied on the HTBI primer set. TCRdb re-called the multiplex PCR reads through MiXCR, storing one row per CDR3 protein. The sample includes some 300,000 distinct CDR3 sequences, roughly 19% of them seen just once. Material: blood. These TCRs come from a man over 45 with Graves' ophthalmopathy.

This clonotype was seen only a few times. The chain uses TRBV20-1 and TRBJ2-5; 7 bases are shared with TRBD2. Trimming at V came to 4 bases and at J to 5 bases, leaving 1 base not matched to a gene. Germline lookup yields CDR1 DFQATT and CDR2 SNEGSKA (reference sequence). The CDR3 runs 11 residues. The CDR3 here is CSANSGETQYF. CDR3 in DNA: TGCAGTGCTAATAGCGGGGAGACCCAGTACTTC.

This clonotype was seen many times. The chain's CDR3 is CASSLDETEAFF. The CDR3 DNA reads as TGTGCCAGCAGCCTGGACGAGACTGAAGCTTTCTTT. The chain combines TRBV3-1 with TRBJ1-1; D is uncertain. V lost 4 bases to trimming and J lost 5 bases, with 8 bases between them. The V gene's germline CDR1 is LGHDT and CDR2 YNNKEL (reference sequence). The CDR3 runs to 12 residues.

This clonotype was counted between two and nine times. This chain uses TRBV20-1 with TRBJ2-6; TRBD2 is a possible D gene (5 bases). Germline V CDR1 and CDR2: DFQATT, SNEGSKA (reference sequence). This CDR3 has 16 amino acids. V lost 3 bases, J lost 2 bases, and 14 bases lay in between. CDR3 sequence: CSARVLEKTGANVLTF. CDR3 DNA sequence: TGCAGTGCTAGGGTACTAGAAAAAACTGGGGCCAACGTCCTGACTTTC.

The chain couples TRBV15 to TRBJ2-1; TRBD2 aligns across 11 bases. The CDR3 extends over 17 amino acids. With 6 bases clipped from V and 7 bases from J, the junction kept 14 bases outside the gene matches. CDR1 is LNHNV and CDR2 is YYDKDF in the germline V gene (reference sequence). For the CDR3, the DNA is TGTGCCACCAGACTAGCGGGAGTTCAGTCTGGAGGTAATGAGCAGTTCTTC. Translated, it gives CATRLAGVQSGGNEQFF. The full variable domain, in which reference TRBV15 and TRBJ2-1 provide the parts outside the CDR3, is DAMVIQNPRYQVTQFGKPVTLSCSQTLNHNVMYWYQQKSSQAPKLLFHYYDKDFNNEADTPDNFQSRRPNTSFCFLDIRSPGLGDTAMYLCATRLAGVQSGGNEQFFGPGTRLTVL.

The CDR3 protein is CAISERRETQYF. For the CDR3, the DNA is TGTGCCATCAGTGAGAGGCGGGAGACGCAGTATTTT. This chain joins TRBV10-3 and TRBJ2-3; the match to TRBD2 covers 7 bases. This CDR3 has 12 amino acids. CDR1 and CDR2 (germline): ENHRY, SYGVKD. Germline trimming cut 2 bases from V and 9 bases from J; bases unmatched to any gene: 2.

The chain employs TRBV6-1 and TRBJ2-6; D uncertain. Trimming removed 5 bases from V and 0 bases from J, with 8 bases in between. The CDR3 length is 15 residues. Germline V gene lookup returns CDR1 MNHNS and CDR2 SASEGT. The CDR3 DNA reads as TGTGCCAGCAGTCGTTCAAGCTCTGGGGCCAACGTCCTGACTTTC. Encoded protein: CASSRSSSGANVLTF.

Many counts were recorded for this clonotype. The chain combines TRBV5-1 with TRBJ2-1, with TRBD2 matching over 12 bases. This CDR3 comprises 17 residues. V gave up 5 bases and J gave up 6 bases; unmatched junction bases: 12. Per the germline V gene, CDR1 is SGHRS and CDR2 is YFSETQ. The DNA for the CDR3 is TGCGCCAGCAGGCCCAATCTAGCGGGAGGGCCTCTCAATGAGCAGTTCTTC. The encoded protein is CASRPNLAGGPLNEQFF. The full variable domain, rest sourced from reference TRBV5-1 and TRBJ2-1, is KAGVTQTPRYLIKTRGQQVTLSCSPISGHRSVSWYQQTPGQGLQFLFEYFSETQRNKGNFPGRFSGRQFSNSRSEMNVSTLELGDSALYLCASRPNLAGGPLNEQFFGPGTRLTVL.

The gene calls are TRBV5-1 and TRBJ1-2; 7 nucleotides line up with TRBD1. The V segment lost 4 bases and the J segment 3 bases; nucleotides outside the gene matches: 6. The CDR3 consists of 14 residues. Germline V gene lookup returns CDR1 SGHRS and CDR2 YFSETQ. This CDR3 is CASSQDQGDYGYTF. Written as DNA, the CDR3 is TGCGCCAGCAGCCAGGACCAGGGGGACTATGGCTACACCTTC.

The chain recombines TRBV6-1 with TRBJ2-7, with 12 bases identical to TRBD2. The J segment lost 3 bases and the V segment lost 5 bases, leaving 5 bases of the junction unmatched. CDR1 and CDR2 (germline): MNHNS, SASEGT. This CDR3 region has 15 residues. CDR3: CASSMTSGRNYEQYF. CDR3 in DNA: TGTGCCAGCAGTATGACTAGCGGGAGAAACTACGAGCAGTACTTC.

The sample holds many counts of this clonotype. This chain links TRBV11-2 with TRBJ2-3; 10 bases line up with TRBD2. Germline V CDR1 and CDR2: SGHAT, FQNNGV. J gave up 2 bases and V 1 base, and 3 bases lay outside the gene matches. The CDR3 has 16 residues. CDR3 DNA: TGTGCCAGCAGCTTAGCCCTAGCGGGAGTCACAGATACGCAGTATTTT. Its translation is CASSLALAGVTDTQYF.